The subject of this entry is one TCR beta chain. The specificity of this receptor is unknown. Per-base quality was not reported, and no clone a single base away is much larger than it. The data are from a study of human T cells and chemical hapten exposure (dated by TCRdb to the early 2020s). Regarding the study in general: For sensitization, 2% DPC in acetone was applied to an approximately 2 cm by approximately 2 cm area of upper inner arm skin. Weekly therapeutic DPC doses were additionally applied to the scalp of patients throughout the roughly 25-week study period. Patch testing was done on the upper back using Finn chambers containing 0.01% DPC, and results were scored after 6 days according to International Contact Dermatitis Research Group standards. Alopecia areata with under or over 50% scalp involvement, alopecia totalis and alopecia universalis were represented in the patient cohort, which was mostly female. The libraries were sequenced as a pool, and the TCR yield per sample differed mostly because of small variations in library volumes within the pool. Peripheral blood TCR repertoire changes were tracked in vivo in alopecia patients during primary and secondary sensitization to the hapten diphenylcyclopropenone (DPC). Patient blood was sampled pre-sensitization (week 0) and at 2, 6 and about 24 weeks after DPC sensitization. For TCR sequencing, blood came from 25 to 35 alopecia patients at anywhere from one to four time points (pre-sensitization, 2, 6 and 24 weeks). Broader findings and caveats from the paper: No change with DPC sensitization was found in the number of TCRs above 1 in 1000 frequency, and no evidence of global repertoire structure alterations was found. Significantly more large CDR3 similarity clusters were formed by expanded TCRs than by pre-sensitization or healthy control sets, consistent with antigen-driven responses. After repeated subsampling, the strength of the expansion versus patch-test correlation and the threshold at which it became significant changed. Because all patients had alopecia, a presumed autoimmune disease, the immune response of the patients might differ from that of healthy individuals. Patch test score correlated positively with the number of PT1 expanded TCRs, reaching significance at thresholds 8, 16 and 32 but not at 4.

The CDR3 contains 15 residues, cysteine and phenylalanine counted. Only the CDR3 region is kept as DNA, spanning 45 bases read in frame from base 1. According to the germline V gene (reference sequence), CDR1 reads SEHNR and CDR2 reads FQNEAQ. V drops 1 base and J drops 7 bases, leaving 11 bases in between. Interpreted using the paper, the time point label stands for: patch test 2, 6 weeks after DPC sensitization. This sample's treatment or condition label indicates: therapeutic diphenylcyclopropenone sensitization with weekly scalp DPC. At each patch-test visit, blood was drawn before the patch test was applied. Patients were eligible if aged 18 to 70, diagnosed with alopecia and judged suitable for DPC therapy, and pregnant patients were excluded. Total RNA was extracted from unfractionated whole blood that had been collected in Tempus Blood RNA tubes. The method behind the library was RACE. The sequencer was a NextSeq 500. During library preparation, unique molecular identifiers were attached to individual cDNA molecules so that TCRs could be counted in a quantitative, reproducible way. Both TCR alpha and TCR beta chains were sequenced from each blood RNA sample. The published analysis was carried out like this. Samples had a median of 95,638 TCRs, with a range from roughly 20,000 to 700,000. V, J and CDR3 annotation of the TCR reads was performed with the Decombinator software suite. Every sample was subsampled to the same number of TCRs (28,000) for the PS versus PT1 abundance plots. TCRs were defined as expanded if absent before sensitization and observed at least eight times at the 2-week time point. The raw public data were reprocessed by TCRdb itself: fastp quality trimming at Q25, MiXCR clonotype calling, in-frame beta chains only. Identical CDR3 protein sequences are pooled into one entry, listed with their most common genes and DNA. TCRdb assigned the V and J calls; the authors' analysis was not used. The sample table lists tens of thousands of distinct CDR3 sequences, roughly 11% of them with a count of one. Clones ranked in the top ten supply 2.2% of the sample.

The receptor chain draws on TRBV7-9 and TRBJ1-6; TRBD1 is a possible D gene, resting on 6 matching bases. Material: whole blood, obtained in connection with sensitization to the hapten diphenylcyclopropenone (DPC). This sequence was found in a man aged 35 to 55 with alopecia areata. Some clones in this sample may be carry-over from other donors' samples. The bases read TGTGCCAGCAGCTTAGGCCAGGGGCCAAATTCACCCCTCCACTTT. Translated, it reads CASSLGQGPNSPLHF.